This TCR beta chain derives from a study of T cell changes during pregnancy in multiple sclerosis. Data came from immunoSEQ multiplex PCR; TCRdb stores just in-frame clones and leaves some out. Among roughly 48,000 clones listed, almost 95% were seen once. This clone was detected once. There are 17 residues in the CDR3. The germline CDR1 and CDR2 sequences are SGHRS and YFSETQ. Trimming removed 2 bases from V and 3 bases from J; junction bases left unmatched: 6. The chain has TRBV5-1 and TRBJ2-3; 13 bases line up with TRBD2. Sequenced here: CD4+ T cells from peripheral blood mononuclear cells, sampled in the third trimester of pregnancy. This TCR derives from a female donor with multiple sclerosis, enrolled in a pregnancy study. The CDR3 DNA follows: TGCGCCAGCAGCTTTGGACTAGCGGGAGCACAGACAGATACGCAGTATTTT. It specifies CASSFGLAGAQTDTQYF.